Each of the 19 T cell receptor beta chains below was sequenced from the same sample in a study of graft-versus-host responses after intestinal transplantation. Processing was applied to graft tissue in order to liberate intraepithelial and lamina propria lymphocytes. The method was immunoSEQ multiplex PCR; TCRdb's version includes in-frame clones alone and lacks a portion of them. The repertoire consists of more than 30,000 clones, with roughly nine tenths occurring once and the leading ten covering roughly 18%. Sequences were derived from ileum tissue, sampled around 190 days after intestinal transplant. Receptors originate from a human patient who received an intestinal transplant, so some T cells may come from the graft donor.

This chain uses TRBV7-6 with TRBJ2-2, with D perhaps TRBD1 (6 bases). The CDR3 is made up of 16 amino acids. Germline assignment: CDR1 SGHVS and CDR2 FNYEAQ. V was shortened by 1 base and J by 1 base, with 10 bases between the two germline ends. CDR3 protein: CASSLVQTGNTGELFF. In DNA, the CDR3 is TGTGCCAGCAGCTTAGTCCAGACAGGGAACACCGGGGAGCTGTTTTTT.

V is TRBV6-1 and J is TRBJ2-6; D remains ambiguous. The CDR3 is made up of 15 amino acids. CDR1 and CDR2 (germline): MNHNS, SASEGT. Trimming stripped 4 bases from V and 0 bases from J, with 7 bases between. Here the CDR3 DNA reads TGTGCCAGCAGTGCTACGGGCTCTGGGGCCAACGTCCTGACTTTC. Its protein product is CASSATGSGANVLTF.

The chain links TRBV14 to TRBJ1-2; a weak D match, TRBD1 (5 bases). Germline CDR1 reads SGHDN; CDR2 reads FVKESK. CDR3 length: 15 residues. V lost 1 base to trimming and J lost 6 bases, with 15 bases between them. CDR3 bases: TGTGCCAGCAGCCAAGGTTTTTGGGCAGGGCATGGCTACACCTTC. Translation gives CASSQGFWAGHGYTF. The complete variable domain, with remaining parts taken from reference TRBV14 and TRBJ1-2, reads EAGVTQFPSHSVIEKGQTVTLRCDPISGHDNLYWYRRVMGKEIKFLLHFVKESKQDESGMPNNRFLAERTGGTYSTLKVQPAELEDSGVYFCASSQGFWAGHGYTFGSGTRLTVV.

J is TRBJ2-7 and V is TRBV27, with 7 bases identical to TRBD1. The V gene end was trimmed by 2 bases and the J gene end by 4 bases; junction bases not matched to a gene: 8. CDR3 length: 15 residues. Germline V gene data show CDR1 as MNHEY and CDR2 as SMNVEV (reference sequence). The CDR3 bases are TGTGCCAGCAGTTTAGACAGGGATCTGGGTTACGAGCAGTACTTC. This sequence encodes CASSLDRDLGYEQYF.

CDR3 coding DNA: TGTGCCAGCAGCTTGGGACAGGACGGGAATTCACCCCTCCACTTT. It yields the protein CASSLGQDGNSPLHF. The V gene is TRBV5-4, the J gene TRBJ1-6, with D perhaps matching TRBD1 (6 bases). Trimming removed 0 bases from V and 7 bases from J, with 11 bases in between. The CDR3 is made up of 15 amino acids. Germline loops: CDR1 SGHNT, CDR2 YYREEE (reference sequence).

V and J are TRBV19 and TRBJ2-2, with 13 bases aligning to TRBD2. CDR1 LNHDA and CDR2 SQIVND come from the germline V gene (reference sequence). The CDR3 length is 19 residues. J gave up 4 bases and V 7 bases, and 15 bases lay outside the gene matches. This CDR3 reads CASTLGLAGRGRGTGELFF. The CDR3, as DNA: TGTGCCAGTACCTTGGGACTAGCGGGGCGAGGTCGTGGCACCGGGGAGCTGTTTTTT. The whole variable domain, remainder taken from reference TRBV19 and TRBJ2-2, is DGGITQSPKYLFRKEGQNVTLSCEQNLNHDAMYWYRQDPGQGLRLIYYSQIVNDFQKGDIAEGYSVSREKKESFPLTVTSAQKNPTAFYLCASTLGLAGRGRGTGELFFGEGSRLTVL.

This chain connects TRBV6-6 to TRBJ2-5; tentatively, D is TRBD1 (6 bases). The CDR3 contains 15 residues. V lost 5 bases, J lost 0 bases, and 13 bases lay in between. CDR1 is MNHNY, CDR2 SVGAGI, per germline (reference sequence). CDR3 protein: CASSNKQGHQETQYF. The DNA for the CDR3 is TGTGCCAGCAGTAATAAACAGGGCCACCAAGAGACCCAGTACTTC.

The V call is TRBV30, the J call TRBJ1-4, with 9 bases identical to TRBD1. Per the germline V gene, CDR1 is GTSNPN and CDR2 is SVGIG (reference sequence). The CDR3 totals 19 residues. Unmatched junction bases numbered 16, after V lost 4 bases and J lost 1 base. The CDR3 DNA follows: TGTGCCTGGAAACGGCCCGGGACAGGGTGGAGGGTAACTAATGAAAAACTGTTTTTT. Amino acid sequence: CAWKRPGTGWRVTNEKLFF.

This clone turned up a few times. The V call is TRBV7-2, the J call TRBJ1-1; tentatively, D is TRBD1 (6 bases). V lost 0 bases and J 5 bases, leaving 13 bases between the germline ends. Germline loops: CDR1 SGHTA, CDR2 FQGNSA. The CDR3 spans 15 residues. The CDR3 spells CASSLARQGSTEAFF. The CDR3 region has the DNA TGTGCCAGCAGCTTAGCGAGGCAGGGGAGTACTGAAGCTTTCTTT.

In regard to this clone: It is unclear where the CDR3 begins or ends on the DNA, so no DNA is shown, and the CDR3 is as TCRdb lists it. The CDR3 is CASSTSKGNTEAFF. The chain links TRBV27 to TRBJ1-1. Germline values: CDR1 MNHEY, CDR2 SMNVEV (reference sequence). The length of the CDR3 is 14 amino acids, counting both ends.

This clone has a handful of counts. V and J are TRBV2 and TRBJ1-6, with D maybe TRBD1 (5 bases). V was trimmed by 6 bases and J by 10 bases, leaving 16 bases between them. CDR1 is SNHLY and CDR2 is FYNNEI in the germline V gene. This CDR3 is built from 14 residues. The CDR3 sequence is CASRPGPRGSPLHF. The CDR3 DNA is TGTGCCAGCAGGCCCGGACCGCGGGGGTCACCCCTCCACTTT.

The chain links TRBV7-8 to TRBJ2-6; 12 bases match TRBD1. V shed 5 bases and J 0 bases; nucleotides not matched to a gene: 11. The CDR3 covers 20 residues. Per germline, CDR1 SGHVS and CDR2 FQNEAQ. The CDR3 loop is CASSMTGTGGSLSGANVLTF. The CDR3, as DNA: TGTGCCAGCAGCATGACCGGGACAGGGGGCTCCCTCTCTGGGGCCAACGTCCTGACTTTC.

This clone was detected only once. The chain recombines TRBV28 with TRBJ2-7; D is uncertain. Per germline, CDR1 MDHEN and CDR2 SYDVKM. Trimming took 6 bases from V and 4 from J, leaving 19 bases between them. This CDR3 contains 15 residues. The chain's CDR3 is CASSWTESLLYEQYF. DNA of the CDR3: TGTGCCAGCAGCTGGACGGAGTCTCTTCTGTACGAGCAGTACTTC.

The chain has TRBV28 and TRBJ2-7, with 9 positions matching TRBD2. Germline trimming cut 8 bases from V and 6 bases from J; bases unmatched to any gene: 8. Germline values: CDR1 MDHEN, CDR2 SYDVKM. This CDR3 has 13 amino acids. The CDR3 sequence: CASGIAGAREQYF. CDR3 DNA: TGTGCCAGCGGGATAGCGGGAGCGCGCGAGCAGTACTTC.

This chain joins TRBV27 and TRBJ1-2; 7 bases are shared with TRBD1. The J segment lost 8 bases and the V segment lost 4 bases, leaving 13 bases of the junction unmatched. Germline V lookup: CDR1 MNHEY, CDR2 SMNVEV (reference sequence). This CDR3 contains 15 residues. The CDR3, as DNA: TGTGCCAGCAGTTCGAATCCGTCCGGGACAGTCGGCTACACCTTC. The encoded protein is CASSSNPSGTVGYTF.

The V and J genes are TRBV7-9 and TRBJ1-2; 7 positions agree with TRBD1. The CDR3 covers 17 residues. Trimming took 4 bases from V and 2 from J; bases not matched to a gene: 13. Germline V lookup: CDR1 SEHNR, CDR2 FQNEAQ (reference sequence). CDR3: CASSSAPGTDLNYGYTF. The DNA of the CDR3 is TGTGCCAGCAGCTCAGCACCCGGGACAGACCTAAACTATGGCTACACCTTC.

The V gene is TRBV19, the J gene TRBJ1-2; 7 nucleotides align to TRBD1. Germline CDR1 and CDR2: LNHDA and SQIVND (reference sequence). V was pared by 6 bases and J by 4 bases, with 5 bases of the junction left unmatched. The CDR3 length is 13 residues. The CDR3 DNA reads as TGTGCCAGTAGCGCCGGGACAGCCTATGGCTACACCTTC. It codes for CASSAGTAYGYTF.

The chain uses TRBV18 and TRBJ2-7, with D possibly matching TRBD2 (6 bases). Between the trimmed V and J ends, which lost 1 base and 4 bases, there was a span of 8 bases. This CDR3 contains 13 residues. Germline V gene lookup returns CDR1 KGHSH and CDR2 LQKENI. The CDR3 protein is CASSPRGDYEQYF. Here the CDR3 DNA reads TGTGCCAGCTCACCACGGGGGGATTACGAGCAGTACTTC.

V gene TRBV20-1 combines with J gene TRBJ2-5; 7 bases match TRBD2. This CDR3 has 11 amino acids. Germline values: CDR1 DFQATT, CDR2 SNEGSKA (reference sequence). The ends lost 7 bases at V and 3 bases at J; junction bases unmatched: 2. Here the CDR3 reads CSGGREETQYF. The CDR3 nucleotides are TGCAGTGGGGGGAGGGAAGAGACCCAGTACTTC.